The 10 T cell receptor beta chains presented below share a single source sample, sequenced in a study of blood T cells in healthy people across ages (dated by TCRdb to the mid-2010s). Library creation used 5' RACE. The instrument was an Illumina HiSeq 2500. A second PCR of about 7 to 12 cycles was run with a J-beta primer mix and a sample-barcoded 5' primer. The public sequencing data were trimmed at Q25 with fastp and processed into clonotypes with MiXCR by TCRdb, which kept only in-frame beta chains. Records with the same CDR3 protein are collapsed into one entry carrying the most frequent genes and DNA. A total of about 2 million distinct CDR3 sequences appear in this sample, about 50% of them only once. The top ten hold around 2.1% of the sample. Sample: blood. These receptors all stem from a middle-aged woman in good health.

The chain uses TRBV7-2 and TRBJ1-6; 8 positions agree with TRBD1. V lost 6 bases to trimming and J lost 4 bases; unmatched junction nucleotides: 5. Germline CDR1 SGHTA, CDR2 FQGNSA. The CDR3 consists of 15 residues. The CDR3 DNA is TGTGCCAGCAGGAGTGACAGGGGTTATAATTCACCCCTCCACTTT. Translation gives CASRSDRGYNSPLHF.

The gene calls are TRBV4-3 and TRBJ1-6; TRBD1 might be the D (5 bases). V lost 0 bases and J 5 bases, leaving 11 bases between the germline ends. Per the germline V gene, CDR1 is LGHNA and CDR2 is YSLEER. The CDR3 sequence is 16 residues long. The CDR3 nucleotides are TGCGCCAGCAGCCAAGACGACAGTCCTGATAATTCACCCCTCCACTTT. It encodes CASSQDDSPDNSPLHF.

This chain joins TRBV7-6 and TRBJ2-5; D remains ambiguous. Germline V CDR1 and CDR2: SGHVS, FNYEAQ. The CDR3 is 15 amino acids. The V and J ends lost 1 base and 5 bases respectively, with 14 bases between them. CDR3 loop: CASSLGAAVAETQYF. The DNA for the CDR3 is TGTGCCAGCAGCTTAGGTGCGGCAGTGGCGGAGACCCAGTACTTC. The whole variable domain, filled in from reference TRBV7-6 and TRBJ2-5, reads GAGVSQSPRYKVTKRGQDVALRCDPISGHVSLYWYRQALGQGPEFLTYFNYEAQQDKSGLPNDRFSAERPEGSISTLTIQRTEQRDSAMYRCASSLGAAVAETQYFGPGTRLLVL.

This chain joins TRBV28 and TRBJ1-2; D gene uncertain. The V gene lost 4 bases and the J gene lost 8 bases, with 17 bases spanning the gap. CDR1 and CDR2 from the germline V gene are MDHEN and SYDVKM. This CDR3 spans 14 amino acids. The CDR3: CASSSSGGRRGYTF. Written as DNA, the CDR3 is TGTGCCAGCAGTTCCTCCGGAGGGCGTCGCGGCTACACCTTC.

In this sample, this clonotype turned up once. The chain employs TRBV20-1 and TRBJ2-7, with D possibly matching TRBD2 (7 bases). The germline V gene has CDR1 DFQATT and CDR2 SNEGSKA (reference sequence). Trimming cost V 5 bases and J 2 bases, with 13 bases left between them. CDR3 length: 13 amino acids. The CDR3 protein is CSARGGGTYEQYF. The CDR3 DNA is TGCAGTGCTCGAGGGGGGGGGACCTACGAGCAGTACTTC.

This clonotype showed up just a few times. The rearrangement uses TRBV12-3 or TRBV12-4 and TRBJ2-7; D unresolved. V was trimmed by 0 bases and J by 0 bases, leaving 9 bases between them. This CDR3 spans 15 amino acids. The CDR3 coding sequence is TGTGCCAGCAGTTTAGCCGGAGTAAACTCCTACGAGCAGTACTTC. It translates to CASSLAGVNSYEQYF.

The chain carries TRBV28 and TRBJ2-3; 10 bases are shared with TRBD1. The CDR3 loop spans 17 amino acids. CDR1 MDHEN and CDR2 SYDVKM come from the germline V gene. The V segment lost 3 bases and the J segment 1 base; nucleotides outside the gene matches: 7. In DNA form, the CDR3 reads TGTGCCAGCAGTTTCCTCGGACAGGGGGTTGGCACAGATACGCAGTATTTT. Amino acids: CASSFLGQGVGTDTQYF.

The chain joins TRBV6-1 to TRBJ2-1; 7 positions agree with TRBD2. CDR3 size: 13 residues. Per germline, CDR1 MNHNS and CDR2 SASEGT. With V trimmed by 0 bases and J by 10 bases, 3 bases remained unmatched. In DNA, the CDR3 is TGTGCCAGCAGTGAAGCGCTGGGGGGGGAGCAGTTCTTC. This codes for CASSEALGGEQFF.

This clonotype was picked up a small number of times. V is TRBV4-3 and J is TRBJ2-7, with D possibly TRBD2 on 7 matching bases. The germline V and J ends were trimmed by 0 bases and 6 bases, with 27 bases remaining between them. This CDR3 has 19 residues. CDR1 and CDR2 from the germline V gene are LGHNA and YSLEER. The CDR3 sequence: CASSQDEGGGLNYQSEQYF. The CDR3 DNA reads as TGCGCCAGCAGCCAAGATGAGGGGGGGGGGCTAAACTACCAAAGCGAGCAGTACTTC.

This chain uses TRBV20-1 with TRBJ2-7; TRBD2 aligns across 7 bases. V lost 3 bases to trimming and J lost 1 base; unmatched junction nucleotides: 3. Per the germline V gene, CDR1 is DFQATT and CDR2 is SNEGSKA (reference sequence). This CDR3 spans 13 amino acids. The CDR3 nucleotides read TGCAGTGCTAGGGGGGGGATTTCCTACGAGCAGTACTTC. Amino acids: CSARGGISYEQYF.